The present T cell receptor beta chain was sequenced within a study of technical replicates of blood from a handful of donors. Generated by immunoSEQ multiplex PCR, the TCRdb table keeps only in-frame clones and is missing some. This sample has tens of thousands of clones, with roughly 93% found just once. The length of the CDR3 is 14 residues. The V gene's germline CDR1 is SGHKS and CDR2 YYEKEE (reference sequence). V lost 8 bases to trimming and J lost 2 bases, with 16 bases between them. The rearrangement links TRBV5-5 to TRBJ1-2; no reliable D call. The sequencing input was T cells isolated from PBMCs. The sequence derives from a human donor in good health. CDR3: CARIPHDWNYGYTF. The CDR3 region has the DNA TGTGCCAGAATCCCACACGACTGGAACTATGGCTACACCTTC. The full variable domain, with the rest looked up from reference TRBV5-5 and TRBJ1-2, is DAGVTQSPTHLIKTRGQQVTLRCSPISGHKSVSWYQQVLGQGPQFIFQYYEKEERGRGNFPDRFSARQFPNYSSELNVNALLLGDSALYLCARIPHDWNYGYTFGSGTRLTVV.